These 32 T cell receptor beta chains were sequenced from one sample in a study of response to subunit inactivated influenza vaccine. TCRdb independently ran MiXCR on the RT-PCR reads; one entry per CDR3 protein. The data show about 620,000 distinct CDR3 sequences, approximately 11% seen once. These data also formed part of another study, on T cells expressing NK-cell markers. That source adds: Making the TCR beta cDNA relied on 5'RACE template switching with UMIs.

Here the sequenced sample was PBMCs from blood, taken on the day of vaccination. Every receptor here comes from a man aged 50-59 years who received an inactivated influenza vaccine.

This CDR3 reads CSAKGQGHYNEQFF. CDR3 in DNA: TGCAGTGCTAAAGGTCAGGGTCACTACAATGAGCAGTTCTTC. J is TRBJ2-1 and V is TRBV20-1; D is possibly TRBD1 (5 bases). V gave up 4 bases and J gave up 3 bases, with 13 bases separating them. This CDR3 comprises 14 residues. Germline V CDR1 and CDR2: DFQATT, SNEGSKA (reference sequence).

The chain has TRBV6-5 and TRBJ2-7, with TRBD2 matching over 7 bases. The CDR3 is 14 amino acids. The germline V gene has CDR1 MNHEY and CDR2 SVGAGI. V lost 2 bases to trimming and J lost 2 bases; unmatched junction nucleotides: 3. CDR3 residues: CASSYRRGAYEQYF. The DNA of the CDR3 is TGTGCCAGCAGTTACCGACGGGGGGCCTACGAGCAGTACTTC.

The chain joins TRBV28 to TRBJ2-7; 8 bases fit TRBD1. The CDR3 is 16 residues long. Unmatched junction bases numbered 12, after V lost 1 base and J lost 7 bases. Per germline, CDR1 MDHEN and CDR2 SYDVKM. The CDR3, as DNA: TGTGCCAGCAGTTTATCCGCGGCAGGGGGCCTTGGTGAGCAGTACTTC. Its protein is CASSLSAAGGLGEQYF.

Notes on this clonotype: One end of the junction varies from germline; a read error may be responsible. The chain is built from TRBV28 and TRBJ1-5; tentative D call: TRBD1 (6 bases). CDR1 is MDHEN, CDR2 SYDVKM, per germline. The CDR3 spans 15 residues. The CDR3 nucleotides are TGTGCCAGCAGTTTACTTGTGGGGGGCAATCAGCCCCATCATTTT. It yields the protein CASSLLVGGNQPHHF.

The V gene is TRBV20-1, the J gene TRBJ1-1; D may be TRBD1 (5 bases). This CDR3 is 14 amino acids long. V gave up 6 bases and J gave up 6 bases, with 20 bases separating them. Per germline, CDR1 DFQATT and CDR2 SNEGSKA (reference sequence). The CDR3 DNA sequence: TGCAGTGCCCAAGGGGTATCGGGGGACGCTGAAGCTTTCTTT. It yields the protein CSAQGVSGDAEAFF.

Only a few counts were recorded for this clonotype. The junction differs from germline at one of its ends, possibly a read error. This chain links TRBV29-1 with TRBJ1-2; D is ambiguous. Germline-derived CDR1 and CDR2 are SQVTM and ANQGSEA. This CDR3 region has 12 residues. The CDR3 DNA reads as TGCAGCGTAGAAGGGTACATCGGTGGCTACACCTTC. Translated: CSVEGYIGGYTF. The full variable domain, with the rest looked up from reference TRBV29-1 and TRBJ1-2, is SAVISQKPSRDICQRGTSLTIQCQVDSQVTMMFWYRQQPGQSLTLIATANQGSEATYESGFVIDKFPISRPNLTFSTLTVSNMSPEDSSIYLCSVEGYIGGYTFGSGTRLTVV.

This clonotype was counted between two and nine times. The chain couples TRBV20-1 to TRBJ2-3, with D perhaps matching TRBD2 (5 bases). CDR3 length: 15 amino acids. CDR1 and CDR2 from the germline V gene are DFQATT and SNEGSKA (reference sequence). Trimming pared 3 bases from V and 1 base from J, leaving 14 bases between. CDR3 nucleotide sequence: TGCAGTGCTAGGTCGATCAGAGGGCGCACAGATACGCAGTATTTT. This gives the protein CSARSIRGRTDTQYF.

In its sample, this clonotype was seen many times. This chain joins TRBV7-9 and TRBJ2-5, with 8 positions matching TRBD2. The CDR3 contains 14 residues. Germline CDR1 reads SEHNR; CDR2 reads FQNEAQ (reference sequence). With 5 bases clipped from V and 3 bases from J, the junction kept 5 bases outside the gene matches. Here the CDR3 DNA reads TGTGCCAGCAGCCCACTAGCGGTTGAAGAGACCCAGTACTTC. Translated: CASSPLAVEETQYF.

This clonotype came up a few times. The chain has TRBV7-9 and TRBJ1-2; the match to TRBD1 covers 10 bases. CDR1 and CDR2 (germline): SEHNR, FQNEAQ (reference sequence). The CDR3 sequence is 14 residues long. The V and J ends lost 5 bases and 6 bases, in that order; junction bases with no gene match: 6. CDR3 in DNA: TGTGCCAGCAGCCCAGGACAGGGGGTTAATGGCTACACCTTC. Encoded protein: CASSPGQGVNGYTF.

The chain recombines TRBV5-1 with TRBJ2-1; TRBD2 aligns across 7 bases. Germline V gives CDR1 SGHRS, CDR2 YFSETQ. This CDR3 comprises 13 residues. V was clipped by 2 bases and J by 8 bases; unmatched bases: 4. Here the CDR3 DNA reads TGCGCCAGCAGCTTCGGTGCGGGGGATGAGCAGTTCTTC. Amino acid sequence: CASSFGAGDEQFF.

This clonotype was counted many times. An end of the junction does not agree with germline; a read error may underlie this. CDR3 amino acids: CASSLEGRNTEAFF. DNA of the CDR3: TGTGCCAGCAGCTTAGAGGGCAGAAACACTGAAGCTTTCTTT. The V call is TRBV5-1, the J call TRBJ1-1; D not certain. CDR3 size: 14 residues. Germline V gene sequence: CDR1 SGHRS, CDR2 YFSETQ.

This sequence joins TRBV29-1 and TRBJ2-7; 8 bases map to TRBD1. The J segment lost 3 bases and the V segment lost 4 bases, leaving 5 bases of the junction unmatched. The CDR3 sequence is 13 residues long. Germline assignment: CDR1 SQVTM and CDR2 ANQGSEA. CDR3 amino acids: CSVAAGGSYEQYF. In nucleotides, the CDR3 is TGCAGCGTTGCGGCAGGGGGCAGCTACGAGCAGTACTTC.

This clonotype was detected a few times. This chain links TRBV6-5 with TRBJ2-3; 12 positions match TRBD2. V dropped 3 bases and J dropped 5; count of bases not matched to a gene: 3. The CDR3 spans 15 residues. CDR1 MNHEY and CDR2 SVGAGI come from the germline V gene. As DNA, the CDR3 is TGTGCCAGCAGTTATGGACTAGCGGGGAAAGATACGCAGTATTTT. Amino acids: CASSYGLAGKDTQYF.

This clonotype was seen a handful of times. The rearrangement joins TRBV28 to TRBJ1-3; D remains unclear. The V end was cut by 3 bases, the J end by 3 bases, with 9 bases between. The CDR3 extends over 14 amino acids. The V gene's germline CDR1 is MDHEN and CDR2 SYDVKM. CDR3 sequence (DNA): TGTGCCAGCAGTTTGTCGCATCATGGAAACACCATATATTTT. This encodes CASSLSHHGNTIYF.

This clonotype came up a few times. This sequence joins TRBV28 and TRBJ2-2, with a tentative D call TRBD2 (7 bases). The germline gives CDR1 MDHEN, CDR2 SYDVKM. The V end lost 6 bases, the J end lost 0 bases, and 14 bases lay between the germline ends. CDR3 length: 16 amino acids. The CDR3 spells CASSRGGGANTGELFF. In DNA, the CDR3 is TGTGCCAGCAGCCGCGGAGGGGGGGCGAACACCGGGGAGCTGTTTTTT.

This chain connects TRBV5-1 to TRBJ1-5, with no clear D. V dropped 0 bases and J dropped 4 bases, with 8 bases sitting between them. The CDR3 length is 14 residues. Looked up from germline, CDR1 is SGHRS and CDR2 is YFSETQ. CDR3 amino acids: CASSLGVENQPQHF. CDR3 bases: TGCGCCAGCAGCTTGGGGGTGGAAAATCAGCCCCAGCATTTT. Looking up the rest from reference TRBV5-1 and TRBJ1-5 gives the full variable domain: KAGVTQTPRYLIKTRGQQVTLSCSPISGHRSVSWYQQTPGQGLQFLFEYFSETQRNKGNFPGRFSGRQFSNSRSEMNVSTLELGDSALYLCASSLGVENQPQHFGDGTRLSIL.

The DNA for the CDR3 is TGCGCCAGCAGCCAGGGGCTATTTGCAGATACGCAGTATTTT. Amino acid sequence: CASSQGLFADTQYF. V usage is TRBV4-1 and J usage is TRBJ2-3, with D possibly matching TRBD1 (5 bases). The CDR3 spans 14 residues. The V end lost 3 bases, the J end lost 4 bases, and 11 bases lay between the germline ends. CDR1 and CDR2 from the germline V gene are MGHRA and YSYEKL.

This clonotype was counted many times. The chain combines TRBV29-1 with TRBJ2-7; the match to TRBD1 covers 10 bases. V trimming: 2 bases; J trimming: 3 bases; junction bases outside the gene matches: 4. Germline CDR1 and CDR2: SQVTM and ANQGSEA. This CDR3 comprises 14 residues. CDR3 bases: TGCAGCGTTGAAATCCGGGACAGGGGCTACGAGCAGTACTTC. This gives the protein CSVEIRDRGYEQYF.

Details on this clonotype: One junction end disagrees with the germline gene, perhaps due to a read error. The rearrangement uses TRBV7-3 and TRBJ2-1; TRBD2 matches 12 bases. The germline V gene encodes CDR1 SGHTA and CDR2 FQGTGA. The CDR3 is made up of 16 amino acids. CDR3 amino acids: CASSLTTSGSYNEQFF. DNA of the CDR3: TGTGCCAGCAGCCTAACGACTAGCGGGAGCTACAATGAGCAGTTCTTC.

A remark on this clonotype: A much bigger clone sits one base away, suggesting this may be a read error. This rearrangement joins TRBV5-1 to TRBJ2-3, with 12 bases lining up with TRBD2. Germline V lookup: CDR1 SGHRS, CDR2 YFSETQ. CDR3 size: 16 residues. The ends lost 0 bases at V and 4 bases at J; junction bases unmatched: 3. This CDR3 reads CASSLGLAGEADTQYF. The CDR3 region has the DNA TGCGCCAGCAGCTTGGGACTAGCGGGAGAGGCAGATACGCAGTATTTT.

The chain combines TRBV6-1 with TRBJ1-5; D gene uncertain. V lost 5 bases to trimming and J lost 5 bases, with 16 bases between them. From germline, CDR1 is MNHNS and CDR2 SASEGT. The CDR3 is 15 residues long. CDR3 protein: CASSNVPGPDQPQHF. The DNA of the CDR3 is TGTGCCAGCAGTAATGTCCCCGGGCCGGATCAGCCCCAGCATTTT.

This clonotype was seen only a few times. This chain joins TRBV9 and TRBJ2-2; D is unresolved. V was trimmed by 2 bases and J by 3 bases, leaving 8 bases between them. Per the germline V gene, CDR1 is SGDLS and CDR2 is YYNGEE. CDR3 size: 14 residues. The CDR3 region is CASSVAVHTGELFF. In DNA form, the CDR3 reads TGTGCCAGCAGCGTCGCGGTTCACACCGGGGAGCTGTTTTTT.

In its sample, this clonotype was seen a few times. The chain combines TRBV20-1 with TRBJ2-5; D is undetermined. Per the germline V gene, CDR1 is DFQATT and CDR2 is SNEGSKA (reference sequence). There are 13 residues in the CDR3. Trimming removed 3 bases at V and 3 bases at J, with 11 bases between. CDR3: CSASARWEETQYF. Written as DNA, the CDR3 is TGCAGTGCTAGTGCTCGGTGGGAAGAGACCCAGTACTTC.

A few counts support this clonotype. The chain joins TRBV20-1 to TRBJ2-1; TRBD1 is a possible D gene (5 bases). V was shortened by 6 bases and J by 6 bases, with 15 bases between the two germline ends. This CDR3 has 13 amino acids. In germline, CDR1 is DFQATT, CDR2 SNEGSKA (reference sequence). This chain's CDR3 is CSATALLGNEQFF. CDR3 in DNA: TGCAGTGCGACAGCCCTCCTGGGCAATGAGCAGTTCTTC.

In nucleotides, the CDR3 is TGCGCCAGCAGCCAAGATATTGGGGGAGGGATACCCGGGACCCAGTACTTC. Amino acids: CASSQDIGGGIPGTQYF. The rearrangement links TRBV4-3 to TRBJ2-5; 7 bases are shared with TRBD2. V lost 0 bases and J lost 7; bases outside the gene matches: 14. The CDR3 runs to 17 residues. Per the germline V gene, CDR1 is LGHNA and CDR2 is YSLEER.

The gene calls are TRBV10-3 and TRBJ2-7; the match to TRBD2 covers 8 bases. The CDR3 spans 16 residues. V was pared by 3 bases and J by 3 bases, with 10 bases of the junction left unmatched. Germline V CDR1 and CDR2: ENHRY, SYGVKD. In DNA form, the CDR3 reads TGTGCCATCAGTGACGGTTTCAGCGGGGGCCTCTACGAGCAGTACTTC. Protein product: CAISDGFSGGLYEQYF.

This clonotype showed up just a few times. J is TRBJ1-2 and V is TRBV11-2; D call uncertain. The CDR3 is 15 residues long. Germline lookup yields CDR1 SGHAT and CDR2 FQNNGV. V was shortened by 5 bases and J by 0 bases, with 13 bases between the two germline ends. In DNA, the CDR3 is TGTGCCAGCAGCGCCCGGACCCCCACTAACTATGGCTACACCTTC. Translated, it gives CASSARTPTNYGYTF.

The chain has TRBV5-1 and TRBJ2-7; 9 nucleotides match TRBD1. CDR1 SGHRS and CDR2 YFSETQ come from the germline V gene. The CDR3 extends over 16 amino acids. V shed 4 bases, J shed 0 bases, and the junction held 8 bases outside the gene matches. The CDR3 region has the DNA TGCGCCAGCAGCCTCATCGGGACAGGGTCCTCCTACGAGCAGTACTTC. Its translation is CASSLIGTGSSYEQYF.

This clonotype has just a few counts. The DNA of the CDR3 is TGTGCCATCGCCCCTAGCGGACAAGAGACCCAGTACTTC. This translates into CAIAPSGQETQYF. The chain combines TRBV10-3 with TRBJ2-5, with 7 bases aligning to TRBD2. The CDR3 loop spans 13 amino acids. V trimming: 8 bases; J trimming: 2 bases; junction bases outside the gene matches: 5. The germline V gene has CDR1 ENHRY and CDR2 SYGVKD.

This clonotype was seen only a few times. The DNA is left out, because the CDR3 cannot be placed on it with certainty; the CDR3 is given as TCRdb lists it. J is TRBJ2-3 and V is TRBV29-1; the table's D call of TRBD1 was not tested on the DNA. Germline V gives CDR1 SQVTM, CDR2 ANQGSEA. The CDR3 comprises 12 residues, both ends counted. CDR3 sequence: CSVVGQGAARYF.

The chain links TRBV11-1 to TRBJ2-1; TRBD1 matches 8 bases. Trimming removed 4 bases from V and 3 bases from J; junction bases left unmatched: 8. This CDR3 contains 16 residues. The V gene's germline CDR1 is SGHAT and CDR2 FQDESV (reference sequence). This CDR3 reads CASSSPQGVRYNEQFF. The CDR3 nucleotides read TGTGCCAGCAGCTCACCACAGGGGGTCCGCTACAATGAGCAGTTCTTC. The complete variable domain, with remaining parts taken from reference TRBV11-1 and TRBJ2-1, reads EAEVAQSPRYKITEKSQAVAFWCDPISGHATLYWYRQILGQGPELLVQFQDESVVDDSQLPKDRFSAERLKGVDSTLKIQPAELGDSAMYLCASSSPQGVRYNEQFFGPGTRLTVL.

The chain has TRBV29-1 and TRBJ1-1; D is uncertain. The CDR3 loop spans 10 amino acids. Deletions cut 7 bases from V and 3 bases from J, with 6 bases between. Germline lookup yields CDR1 SQVTM and CDR2 ANQGSEA. In nucleotides, the CDR3 is TGCAGCGGTAGCCACACTGAAGCTTTCTTT. It translates to CSGSHTEAFF.